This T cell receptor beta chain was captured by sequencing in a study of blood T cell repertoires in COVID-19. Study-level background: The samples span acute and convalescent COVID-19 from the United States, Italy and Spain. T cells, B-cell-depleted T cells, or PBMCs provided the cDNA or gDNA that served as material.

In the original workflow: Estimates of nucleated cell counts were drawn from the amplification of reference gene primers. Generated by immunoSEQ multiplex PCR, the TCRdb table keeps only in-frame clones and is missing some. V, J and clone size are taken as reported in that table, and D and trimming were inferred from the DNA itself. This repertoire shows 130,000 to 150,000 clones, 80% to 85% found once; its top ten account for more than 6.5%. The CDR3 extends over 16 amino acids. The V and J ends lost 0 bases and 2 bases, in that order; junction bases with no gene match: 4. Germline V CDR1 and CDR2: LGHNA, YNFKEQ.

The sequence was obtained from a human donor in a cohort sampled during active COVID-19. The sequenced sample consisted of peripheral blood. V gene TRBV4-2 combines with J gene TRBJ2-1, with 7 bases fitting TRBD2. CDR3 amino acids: CASSQDPTSAYNEQFF. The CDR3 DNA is TGTGCCAGCAGCCAAGATCCAACTAGCGCCTACAATGAGCAGTTCTTC.